The clone carrying this T cell receptor (beta chain) was detected many times. The antigen remains undetermined. RNA was extracted from whole blood without cell sorting, alongside germline DNA. This entry is derived from a study of tumor-infiltrating lymphocytes in primary liver carcinoma. Points from the study as a whole: Compared with blood, tumor repertoires held significantly more in their top 250 clones.

From 400 to 500 ng total RNA, TCR beta cDNA was generated with a primer in the constant region. Library construction for TCR beta comprised three nested multiplex PCR rounds performed with slightly modified ARM-PCR. TRBV1-TRBV30 forward primers paired with a C-beta reverse primer were used in the first two PCR rounds, which ran approximately 10 cycles each. TCRdb processed the multiplex PCR reads anew with MiXCR; each CDR3 protein has one entry. The sample carries 300,000 to 400,000 distinct CDR3 sequences, 65% recorded once. The CDR3 loop spans 14 amino acids. CDR1 and CDR2 from the germline V gene are MNHEY and SVGAGI. The germline V and J ends were trimmed by 5 bases and 4 bases, with 12 bases remaining between them.

The clonotype was recovered from a middle-aged man with primary liver carcinoma and hepatitis B virus infection. The V gene is TRBV6-5, the J gene TRBJ2-1, with D possibly matching TRBD1 (6 bases). The sample consisted of peripheral blood. The chain's CDR3 is CASSLKDRYNEQFF. The CDR3 nucleotides are TGTGCCAGCAGTCTGAAGGACAGATACAATGAGCAGTTCTTC.